This T cell receptor beta chain derives from a study of blood T cell repertoires in COVID-19. Study summary: The United States, Italy and Spain provided the acute and convalescent COVID-19 samples.

This CDR3 comprises 14 residues. The V end lost 10 bases, the J end lost 2 bases, and 18 bases lay between the germline ends. Germline CDR1 reads MNHEY; CDR2 reads SVGAGI. Repertoires were generated with immunoSEQ multiplex PCR, while TCRdb's copy carries only in-frame clones and drops some. The profile shows approximately 100,000 clones, over 70% of them singletons. The receptor was derived from a human donor in a cohort sampled during active or convalescent COVID-19. Sequencing was done on a sample of peripheral blood. The genes are TRBV6-5 and TRBJ2-7, with D hard to call. The chain's CDR3 is CAIRSSVAAYEQYF. Written as DNA, the CDR3 is TGTGCCATACGGTCGTCAGTAGCAGCCTACGAGCAGTACTTC.